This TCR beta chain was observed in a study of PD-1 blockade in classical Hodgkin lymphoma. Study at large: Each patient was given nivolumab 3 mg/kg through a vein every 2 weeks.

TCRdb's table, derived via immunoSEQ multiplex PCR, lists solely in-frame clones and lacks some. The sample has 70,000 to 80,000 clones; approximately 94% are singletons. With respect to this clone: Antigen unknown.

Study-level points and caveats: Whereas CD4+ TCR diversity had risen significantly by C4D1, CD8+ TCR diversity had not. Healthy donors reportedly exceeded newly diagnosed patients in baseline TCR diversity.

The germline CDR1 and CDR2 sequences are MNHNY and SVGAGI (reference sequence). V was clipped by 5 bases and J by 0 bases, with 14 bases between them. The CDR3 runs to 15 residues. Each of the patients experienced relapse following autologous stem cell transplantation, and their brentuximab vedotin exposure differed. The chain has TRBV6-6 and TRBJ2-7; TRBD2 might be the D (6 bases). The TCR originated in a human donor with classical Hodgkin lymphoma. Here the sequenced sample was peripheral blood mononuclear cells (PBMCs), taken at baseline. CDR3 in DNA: TGTGCCAGCAGTCCAGGACTAACCCCCTCCTACGAGCAGTACTTC. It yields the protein CASSPGLTPSYEQYF.